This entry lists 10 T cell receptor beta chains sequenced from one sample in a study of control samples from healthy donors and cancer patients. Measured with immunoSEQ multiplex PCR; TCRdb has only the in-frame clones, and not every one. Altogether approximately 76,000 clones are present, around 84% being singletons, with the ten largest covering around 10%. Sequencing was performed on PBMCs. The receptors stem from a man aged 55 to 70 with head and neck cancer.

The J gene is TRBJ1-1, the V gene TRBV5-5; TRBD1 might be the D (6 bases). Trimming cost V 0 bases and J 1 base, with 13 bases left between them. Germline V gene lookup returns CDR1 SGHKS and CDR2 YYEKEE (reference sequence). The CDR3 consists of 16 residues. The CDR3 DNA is TGTGCCAGCAGCTTGGTAGTTTTGGGGGCGAACACTGAAGCTTTCTTT. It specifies CASSLVVLGANTEAFF.

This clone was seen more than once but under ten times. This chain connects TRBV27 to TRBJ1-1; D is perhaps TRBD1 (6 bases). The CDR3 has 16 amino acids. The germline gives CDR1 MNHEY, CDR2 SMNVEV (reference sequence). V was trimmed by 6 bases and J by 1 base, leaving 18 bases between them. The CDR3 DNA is TGTGCCAGCAGCCCCGCGTTAGGGGGTGGGAACACTGAAGCTTTCTTT. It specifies CASSPALGGGNTEAFF.

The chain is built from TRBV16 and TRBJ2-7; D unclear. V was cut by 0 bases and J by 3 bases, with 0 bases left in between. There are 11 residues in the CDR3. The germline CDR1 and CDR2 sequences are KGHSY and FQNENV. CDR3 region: CASSQSYEQYF. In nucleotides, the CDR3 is TGTGCCAGCAGCCAATCCTACGAGCAGTACTTC.

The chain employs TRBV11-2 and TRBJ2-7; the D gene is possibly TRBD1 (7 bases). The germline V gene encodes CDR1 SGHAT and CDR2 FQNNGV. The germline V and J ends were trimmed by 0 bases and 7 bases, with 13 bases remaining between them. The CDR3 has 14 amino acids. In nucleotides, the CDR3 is TGTGCCAGCAGCTTAGATCTCAGGGGGGCGGAGCAGTACTTC. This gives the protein CASSLDLRGAEQYF.

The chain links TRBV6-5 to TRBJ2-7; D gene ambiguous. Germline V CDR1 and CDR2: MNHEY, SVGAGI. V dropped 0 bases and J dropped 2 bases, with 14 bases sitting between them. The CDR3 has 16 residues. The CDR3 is CASSYSSIRTTYEQYF. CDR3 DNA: TGTGCCAGCAGTTACTCGAGTATTAGAACGACCTACGAGCAGTACTTC.

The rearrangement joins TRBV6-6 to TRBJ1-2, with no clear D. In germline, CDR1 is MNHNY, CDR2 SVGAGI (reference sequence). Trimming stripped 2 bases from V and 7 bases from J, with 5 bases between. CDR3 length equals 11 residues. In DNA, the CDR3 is TGTGCCAGCAGTTACCAAGGTGGCTACACCTTC. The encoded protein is CASSYQGGYTF.

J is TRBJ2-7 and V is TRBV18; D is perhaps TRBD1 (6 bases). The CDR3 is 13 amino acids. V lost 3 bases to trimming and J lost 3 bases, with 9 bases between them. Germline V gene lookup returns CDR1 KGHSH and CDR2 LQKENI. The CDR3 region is CASSPVTGYEQYF. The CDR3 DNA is TGTGCCAGCTCACCGGTGACAGGCTACGAGCAGTACTTC.

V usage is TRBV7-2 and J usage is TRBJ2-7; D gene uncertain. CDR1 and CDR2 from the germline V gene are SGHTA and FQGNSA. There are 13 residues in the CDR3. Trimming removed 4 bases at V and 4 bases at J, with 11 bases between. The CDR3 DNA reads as TGTGCCAGCAGCTCCCGAAGAGGATACGAGCAGTACTTC. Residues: CASSSRRGYEQYF. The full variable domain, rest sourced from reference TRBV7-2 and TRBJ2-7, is GAGVSQSPSNKVTEKGKDVELRCDPISGHTALYWYRQSLGQGLEFLIYFQGNSAPDKSGLPSDRFSAERTGGSVSTLTIQRTQQEDSAVYLCASSSRRGYEQYFGPGTRLTVT.

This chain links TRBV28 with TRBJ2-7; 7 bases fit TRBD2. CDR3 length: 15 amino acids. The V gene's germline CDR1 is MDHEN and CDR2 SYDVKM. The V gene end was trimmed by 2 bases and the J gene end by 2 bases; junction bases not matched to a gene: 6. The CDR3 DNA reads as TGTGCCAGCAGTTTAACCAGCGGGAATCCCTACGAGCAGTACTTC. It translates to CASSLTSGNPYEQYF.

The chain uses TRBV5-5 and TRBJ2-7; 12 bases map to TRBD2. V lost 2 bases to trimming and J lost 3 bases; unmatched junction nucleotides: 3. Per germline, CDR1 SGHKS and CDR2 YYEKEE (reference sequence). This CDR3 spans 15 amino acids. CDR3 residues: CASSFGLAGYYEQYF. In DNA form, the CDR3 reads TGTGCCAGCAGCTTTGGACTAGCGGGATACTACGAGCAGTACTTC. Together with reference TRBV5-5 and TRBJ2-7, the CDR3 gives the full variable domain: DAGVTQSPTHLIKTRGQQVTLRCSPISGHKSVSWYQQVLGQGPQFIFQYYEKEERGRGNFPDRFSARQFPNYSSELNVNALLLGDSALYLCASSFGLAGYYEQYFGPGTRLTVT.